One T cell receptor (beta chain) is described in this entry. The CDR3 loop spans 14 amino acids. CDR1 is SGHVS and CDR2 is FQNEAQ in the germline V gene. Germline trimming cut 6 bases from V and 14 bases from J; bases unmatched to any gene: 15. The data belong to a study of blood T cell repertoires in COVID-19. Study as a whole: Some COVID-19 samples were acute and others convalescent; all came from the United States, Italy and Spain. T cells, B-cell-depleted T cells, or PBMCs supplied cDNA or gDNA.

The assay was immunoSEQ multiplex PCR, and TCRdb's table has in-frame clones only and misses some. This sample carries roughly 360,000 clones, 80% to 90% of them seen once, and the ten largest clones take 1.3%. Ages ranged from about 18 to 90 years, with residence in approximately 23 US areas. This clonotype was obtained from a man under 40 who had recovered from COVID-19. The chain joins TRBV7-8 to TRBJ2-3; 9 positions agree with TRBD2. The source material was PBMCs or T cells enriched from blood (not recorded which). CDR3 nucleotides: TGTGCCAGCAGATCCGGCGGGGGGGGCGACTCACGGTATTTT. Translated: CASRSGGGGDSRYF.